The clone carrying this T cell receptor beta chain occurred many times. Germline lookup yields CDR1 SGHTS and CDR2 YDEGEE. Trimming pared 5 bases from V and 3 bases from J, leaving 8 bases between. The CDR3 has 12 amino acids. Original handling: Reference gene primer amplification in the assay estimated nucleated cell counts. The protocol was immunoSEQ multiplex PCR, while the TCRdb copy is restricted to in-frame clones and leaves out a portion. That table supplies the V and J calls and clone size; D and trimming were determined from the DNA. The table has 220,000 or so clones, less than 90% seen once. This sample is part of a study of blood T cell repertoires in COVID-19. Study context: The study drew acute and convalescent COVID-19 samples from the United States, Italy and Spain. The analysed material was cDNA or gDNA that came from T cells, B-cell-depleted T cells, or PBMCs.

Sequencing was done on a sample of peripheral blood. The sequence came from a woman aged 60 to 75 who had recovered from COVID-19. The rearrangement joins TRBV5-8 to TRBJ1-1, with D perhaps matching TRBD1 (5 bases). CDR3 DNA: TGTGCCAGCAGTCGACAGTACACTGAAGCTTTCTTT. Translation gives CASSRQYTEAFF.